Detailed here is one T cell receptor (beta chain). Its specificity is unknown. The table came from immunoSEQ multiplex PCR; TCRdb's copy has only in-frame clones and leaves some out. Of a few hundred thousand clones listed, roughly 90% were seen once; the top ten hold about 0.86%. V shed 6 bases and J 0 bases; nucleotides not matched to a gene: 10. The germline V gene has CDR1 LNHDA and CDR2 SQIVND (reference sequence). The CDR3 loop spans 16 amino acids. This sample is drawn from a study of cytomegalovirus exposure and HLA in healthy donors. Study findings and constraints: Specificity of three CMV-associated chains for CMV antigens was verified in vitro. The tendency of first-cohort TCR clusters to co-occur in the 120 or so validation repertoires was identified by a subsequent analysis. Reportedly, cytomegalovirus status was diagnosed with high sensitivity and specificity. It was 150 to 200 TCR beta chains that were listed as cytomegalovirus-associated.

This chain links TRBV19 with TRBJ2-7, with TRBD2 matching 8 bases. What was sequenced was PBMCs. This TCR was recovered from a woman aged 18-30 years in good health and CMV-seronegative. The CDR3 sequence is CASRPTRSGSSYEQYF. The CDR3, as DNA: TGTGCCAGTAGACCAACGAGGAGCGGGAGCTCCTACGAGCAGTACTTC.